This is a list of T cell receptor beta chains from one sample in a study of vaccination and CD4 T cells after COVID-19. Which antigens these TCRs recognize remains unknown. Each CDR3 protein gets one entry after TCRdb re-called the PCR reads with MiXCR. The sample contains approximately 2,000 distinct CDR3 sequences, less than 35% of which appear only once. Sample: CD4+ T cells from blood, cultured in vitro, taken after SARS-CoV-2 vaccination. Receptor source: a human donor who had recovered from COVID-19. The CDR3 runs from the conserved cysteine through the conserved F or W. D genes are given only for firm matches. The size field is filled for only some rows; it gives once, few, many or a size class.

TGTGCCAGCAGCAACTCCTTAGACGGGTACGAGCAGTACTTC,CASSNSLDGYEQYF,.,14,TRBV6-2/TRBV6-3,.,TRBJ2-7
TGCAGTGCTAGAGGGGGACCCTATGGCTACACCTTC,CSARGGPYGYTF,.,12,TRBV20-1,medium-sized,TRBJ1-2
TGTGCCAGCAGCCCAGGGGTTATCACTGAAGCTTTCTTT,CASSPGVITEAFF,.,13,TRBV7-3,.,TRBJ1-1
TGTGCCAGCAGCTTACGCGAGGAACGAAATCAGCCCCAGCATTTT,CASSLREERNQPQHF,.,15,TRBV7-8,.,TRBJ1-5
TGTGCCAGCAGACGCCGGGGATCCTACGAGCAGTACTTC,CASRRRGSYEQYF,.,13,TRBV7-8,.,TRBJ2-7
TGTGCCAGCAGCCAGACAAGGACTGAAGCTTTCTTT,CASSQTRTEAFF,.,12,TRBV7-9,.,TRBJ1-1
TGTGCCAGCAGTCAGGGCAACTATGGCTACACCTTC,CASSQGNYGYTF,.,12,TRBV28,.,TRBJ1-2
TGCAGCGTACGGACAGGAAGCTCTGGGGCCAACGTCCTGACTTTC,CSVRTGSSGANVLTF,TRBD1,15,TRBV29-1,.,TRBJ2-6
TGCAGTGCTTACGCAGGCGGACAGCCTAAAGCTAACTATGGCTACACCTTC,CSAYAGGQPKANYGYTF,.,17,TRBV20-1,.,TRBJ1-2
TGTGCCAGCAGTCTAACAGGGGGCGCTGGCTACACCTTC,CASSLTGGAGYTF,TRBD1,13,TRBV6-1,large,TRBJ1-2
TGTGCCAGCAGTCAACAGGGATTCAGCAATCAGCCCCAGCATTTT,CASSQQGFSNQPQHF,.,15,TRBV6-6,.,TRBJ1-5
TGTGCCAGCAGGAAAATGCGGGTAGGGGCCGATCAGCCCCAGCATTTT,CASRKMRVGADQPQHF,.,16,TRBV6-2/TRBV6-3,once,TRBJ1-5
TGTGCCAGCAGTTCCCTCCGGTTGCAGGGGGGGACCCAGTACTTC,CASSSLRLQGGTQYF,.,15,TRBV28,medium-sized,TRBJ2-5
TGTGCCAGCAGCTTAGGTGCAGTACAGGGTCGGGCAGATACGCAGTATTTT,CASSLGAVQGRADTQYF,.,17,TRBV7-2,.,TRBJ2-3
TGTGCCAGTAGTCTAGCGGGATTTAACTATGGCTACACCTTC,CASSLAGFNYGYTF,.,14,TRBV19,once,TRBJ1-2
TGTGCCATCAGTAGGCAGGGGGGAGAAGAGACCCAGTACTTC,CAISRQGGEETQYF,.,14,TRBV10-3,few,TRBJ2-5
TGTGCCAGCAAGTGGTCAGGGGCCACCCAAGAGACCCAGTACTTC,CASKWSGATQETQYF,.,15,TRBV28,medium-sized,TRBJ2-5
TGCAGTCTTTTCGGGGGTTACTACAATGAGCAGTTCTTC,CSLFGGYYNEQFF,.,13,TRBV20-1,few,TRBJ2-1
TGTGCCAGCAGCACAGGGACGTACGCCGGGGAGCTGTTTTTT,CASSTGTYAGELFF,.,14,TRBV7-3,.,TRBJ2-2
TGTGCCAGCAGCCGGGCAACAGGGGGCATATCTGAAGCTTTCTTT,CASSRATGGISEAFF,TRBD1,15,TRBV28,few,TRBJ1-1
TGTGCCAGCAGCTTAACGGTGAACACTGAAGCTTTCTTT,CASSLTVNTEAFF,.,13,TRBV7-6,few,TRBJ1-1
TGTGCCAGCAGCGACCTAGGAGCAGAAGCTTTCTTT,CASSDLGAEAFF,.,12,TRBV7-9,.,TRBJ1-1
TGTGCCAGCAGAAGGGGGCACACTGAAGCTTTCTTT,CASRRGHTEAFF,TRBD1,12,TRBV6-1,few,TRBJ1-1
TGTGCCAGCAGCTTAGGAATGGGGTCCTACGAGCAGTACTTC,CASSLGMGSYEQYF,.,14,TRBV11-2,.,TRBJ2-7
TGTGCCAGCAGCTTAGGACAGATCAACTATGGCTACACCTTC,CASSLGQINYGYTF,.,14,TRBV7-9,few,TRBJ1-2
TGTGCCAGCAGCTTCAGCGGAGTGAGTGACTATGGCTACACCTTC,CASSFSGVSDYGYTF,.,15,TRBV7-6,.,TRBJ1-2
TGTGCCAGCAGTGATACGGGACAGGGGAGATGGTACGAGCAGTACTTC,CASSDTGQGRWYEQYF,TRBD1,16,TRBV6-1,few,TRBJ2-7
TGTGCCAGCAGCGAAGGGGGACAGAGCCCCTACGAGCAGTACTTC,CASSEGGQSPYEQYF,TRBD1,15,TRBV7-9,.,TRBJ2-7
TGCGCCAGCAGTGATGGATACGGAGGGAACACTGAAGCTTTCTTT,CASSDGYGGNTEAFF,.,15,TRBV10-2,.,TRBJ1-1
TGTGCCAGTAGTGTGCAGGGGTATGGCTACACCTTC,CASSVQGYGYTF,.,12,TRBV19,.,TRBJ1-2
TGTGCCACCAGCATTAGGACAGCCTCCTACGAGCAGTACTTC,CATSIRTASYEQYF,.,14,TRBV15,medium-sized,TRBJ2-7
TGCAGCCTGACCTTGACAGGGATTGATGGCTACACCTTC,CSLTLTGIDGYTF,TRBD1,13,TRBV29-1,.,TRBJ1-2
TGTGCCAGCAGTTACACAGGGGAGAATCAGCCCCAGCATTTT,CASSYTGENQPQHF,TRBD1,14,TRBV6-5,few,TRBJ1-5
TGTGCCAGCAGCCGAACAGGGGAGGATACGCAGTATTTT,CASSRTGEDTQYF,TRBD1,13,TRBV6-4,.,TRBJ2-3
TGTGCCAGCTCACCACCTTGGGGGGGGGATGAGCAGTTCTTC,CASSPPWGGDEQFF,TRBD2,14,TRBV18,.,TRBJ2-1
TGTGCCAGCAGGAACCTAAATGAAGCTTTCTTT,CASRNLNEAFF,.,11,TRBV28,few,TRBJ1-1
TGTGCCAGCAGCGATCAACAGGGGAGCAATCAGCCCCAGCATTTT,CASSDQQGSNQPQHF,TRBD1,15,TRBV6-4,few,TRBJ1-5
TGCAGTGCTCAGGGGGGGGGCCGTCGCAATGAGCAGTTCTTC,CSAQGGGRRNEQFF,.,14,TRBV20-1,few,TRBJ2-1
TGTGCCACCAGCAGAGATGCGCTGTCCGGGGAGCTGTTTTTT,CATSRDALSGELFF,.,14,TRBV15,.,TRBJ2-2
TGTGCCAGCAGCTTAGGGGGACAGGGGGTTAACTATGGCTACACCTTC,CASSLGGQGVNYGYTF,TRBD1,16,TRBV7-2,.,TRBJ1-2
TGTGCCAGCAGCTTAGTTGGGATGAACACTGAAGCTTTCTTT,CASSLVGMNTEAFF,.,14,TRBV7-2,.,TRBJ1-1
TGCGCCAGCAGCCTCTCCAGCGGGGGGGTAGCTGAGCAGTTCTTC,CASSLSSGGVAEQFF,TRBD2,15,TRBV4-1,.,TRBJ2-1
TGCAGTGCTAGAGATCTCACTCGGCAGGGATTCTACACCTTC,CSARDLTRQGFYTF,.,14,TRBV20-1,large,TRBJ1-2
TGCAGTGCTAGACCTACAGGGAGCTCTGGGGCCAACGTCCTGACTTTC,CSARPTGSSGANVLTF,.,16,TRBV20-1,medium-sized,TRBJ2-6
TGTGCCAGCTCACCACGGACAGGGGTGCCTTGGGGCTACACCTTC,CASSPRTGVPWGYTF,TRBD1,15,TRBV18,.,TRBJ1-2
TGTGCCAGCGGGGCCCCTGGCGGGGGGGCAACAGATACGCAGTATTTT,CASGAPGGGATDTQYF,TRBD2,16,TRBV6-1,few,TRBJ2-3
TGCAGTGCCGCCTGGTCCGACAGGGGTCTCTACGAGCAGTACTTC,CSAAWSDRGLYEQYF,TRBD1,15,TRBV20-1,medium-sized,TRBJ2-7
TGCGCCAGCAGTGCCGGGACAAGCTATGGCTACACCTTC,CASSAGTSYGYTF,.,13,TRBV10-1,few,TRBJ1-2
TGCAGCGTTGGAAGCTTAGATGGCTACACCTTC,CSVGSLDGYTF,.,11,TRBV29-1,.,TRBJ1-2
TGTGCCAGCAGCTTGCACAAGGAGACTGAAGCTTTCTTT,CASSLHKETEAFF,.,13,TRBV7-2,.,TRBJ1-1